This TCR beta chain is from a study of T cells in Graves' hyperthyroidism and ophthalmopathy. This clonotype was seen ten or more times. V lost 6 bases to trimming and J lost 1 base, with 12 bases between them. The CDR3 is made up of 14 amino acids. Germline loops: CDR1 SNHLY, CDR2 FYNNEI. Amplification targeted TCR beta CDR3 regions from RNA transcripts. Initially, a first-round RT-PCR of the TCR CDR3 employed the HTBI primer set. One entry per CDR3 protein results from TCRdb running MiXCR on the multiplex PCR reads. The sample records roughly 510,000 distinct CDR3 sequences, around 21% being singletons. Calling Graves' hyperthyroidism stable meant ophthalmopathy did not progress within 18 months. Patients were excluded because of uncontrolled infection, other autoimmune disease, pregnancy or lactation. Every diagnosis used clinical symptoms, serum thyroxine and TRAb, thyroid ultrasound and orbital computed tomography.

Sequences were obtained from blood. The V gene is TRBV2, the J gene TRBJ2-5, with D possibly being TRBD2 (6 bases). The sequence derives from a man aged 18 to 29 with Graves' hyperthyroidism. CDR3 sequence reads: CASRRGGFQETQYF. CDR3 nucleotide sequence: TGTGCCAGCAGACGTGGGGGGTTCCAAGAGACCCAGTACTTC.